The entry that follows covers one TCR beta chain sequence. Its antigen is currently not known. Per-base qualities were not stored, and no clone one base away is much larger. The data belong to a study of blood T cell repertoires in COVID-19 (dated by TCRdb to 2020 to 2022). Notes on the research overall: Samples covering the acute and convalescent phases of COVID-19 were provided by collaborators in the United States, Italy and Spain. The material from the prospective study consisted of cDNA or gDNA derived from T cells, B-cell-depleted T cells, or PBMCs. The repertoires were released in a freely available public database intended as a resource for research on the immune response to SARS-CoV-2. Subjects who had been exposed to COVID-19, were actively infected with it, or had recovered from it provided the deeply sampled blood TCRbeta repertoires that made up the dataset. Where available, HLA class I and class II types were taken from metadata supplied by the sample provider and were not determined by assay-based typing. Nearly every sample came with metadata listing a de-identified subject ID, COVID-19 status, age in years and sex. Samples came from the ongoing ImmuneRACE study (first 160 participants) plus 1,254 subjects from 6 global collaborators. Points the paper makes about the study in general: Clinical and demographic metadata were provided uncurated, with the amount varying by source and participant.

The CDR3 has 13 amino acids, counting the end cysteine and phenylalanine. The DNA shown is the 39-base CDR3, in frame from base 1. The germline V gene (reference sequence) provides CDR1 MNHEY and CDR2 SMNVEV. The germline ends are 6 bases apart after V is trimmed by 2 bases and J by 2 bases. The immunoSEQ Assay, a bias-controlled multiplex PCR, was used to amplify TCRbeta CDR3 regions from genomic DNA. The authors processed their data as follows. The number of nucleated cells in each sample was estimated from the amplification of reference gene primers within the assay. Sequence reads were collapsed and filtered to measure the absolute abundance of every unique TCRbeta CDR3 rearrangement. For each sample, productive Simpson clonality was calculated as the square root of Simpson's diversity index over productive rearrangements. In its TCRdb copy, this immuneACCESS table keeps in-frame sequences only and misses some clones. Where compared with another copy, unresolved V genes explain less than half of these, and the others have no known cause. V, J and clone size are those of that table, while D and trimming were read from the DNA. This sample gives 250,000 to 300,000 clones in total; 89% of them show up just once. The ten largest account for approximately 13% of the sample.

Collaborating institutions collected whole blood in K2EDTA tubes following their own protocols. For TCRbeta analysis, collaborator samples were shipped as frozen whole blood, as isolated PBMCs, or as DNA extracted from either sample type. Sample: peripheral blood. The TCR originated in a woman in her sixties with acute or convalescent COVID-19. The chain is encoded by TRBV27 joined to TRBJ2-5, with TRBD1 tentatively as D gene (6 bases match). The CDR3 amino acid sequence is: CASSLQGQETQYF. In nucleotides, the sequence is TGTGCCAGCAGTTTACAGGGGCAAGAGACCCAGTACTTC.